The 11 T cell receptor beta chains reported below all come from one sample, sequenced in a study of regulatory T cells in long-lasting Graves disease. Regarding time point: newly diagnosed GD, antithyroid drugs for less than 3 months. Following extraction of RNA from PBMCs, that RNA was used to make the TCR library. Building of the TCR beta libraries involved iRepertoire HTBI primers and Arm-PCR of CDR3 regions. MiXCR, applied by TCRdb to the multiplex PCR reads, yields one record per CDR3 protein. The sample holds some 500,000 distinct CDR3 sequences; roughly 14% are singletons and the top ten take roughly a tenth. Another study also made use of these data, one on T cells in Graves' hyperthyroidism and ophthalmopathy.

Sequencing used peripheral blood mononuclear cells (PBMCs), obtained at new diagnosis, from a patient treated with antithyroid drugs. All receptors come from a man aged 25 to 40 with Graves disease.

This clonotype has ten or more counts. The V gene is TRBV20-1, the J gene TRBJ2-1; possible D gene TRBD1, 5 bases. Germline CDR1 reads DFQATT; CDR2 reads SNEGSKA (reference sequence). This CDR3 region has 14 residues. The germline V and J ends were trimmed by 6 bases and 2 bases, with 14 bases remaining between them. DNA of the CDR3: TGCAGTGCGAACTCCGGACACCCCTACAATGAGCAGTTCTTC. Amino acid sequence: CSANSGHPYNEQFF.

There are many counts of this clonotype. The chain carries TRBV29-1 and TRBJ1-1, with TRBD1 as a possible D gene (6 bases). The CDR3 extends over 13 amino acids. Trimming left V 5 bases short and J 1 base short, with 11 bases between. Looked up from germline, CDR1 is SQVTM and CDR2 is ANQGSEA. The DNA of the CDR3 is TGCAGCGTTTCAGGGGAAGGGAACACTGAAGCTTTCTTT. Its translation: CSVSGEGNTEAFF. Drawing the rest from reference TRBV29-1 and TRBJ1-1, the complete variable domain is SAVISQKPSRDICQRGTSLTIQCQVDSQVTMMFWYRQQPGQSLTLIATANQGSEATYESGFVIDKFPISRPNLTFSTLTVSNMSPEDSSIYLCSVSGEGNTEAFFGQGTRLTVV.

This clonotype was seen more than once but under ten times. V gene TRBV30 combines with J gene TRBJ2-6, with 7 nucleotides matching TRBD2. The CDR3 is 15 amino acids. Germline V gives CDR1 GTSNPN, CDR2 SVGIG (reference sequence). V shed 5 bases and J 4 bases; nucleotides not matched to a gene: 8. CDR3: CAWPTRAGGANVLTF. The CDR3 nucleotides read TGTGCCTGGCCCACAAGAGCGGGAGGGGCCAACGTCCTGACTTTC.

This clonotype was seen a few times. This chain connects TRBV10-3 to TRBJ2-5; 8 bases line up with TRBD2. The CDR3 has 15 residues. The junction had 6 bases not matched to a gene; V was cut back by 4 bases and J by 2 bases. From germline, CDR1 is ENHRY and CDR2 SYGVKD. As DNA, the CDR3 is TGTGCCATCAGTGTTTCCACTAGCGGACAAGAGACCCAGTACTTC. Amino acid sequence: CAISVSTSGQETQYF.

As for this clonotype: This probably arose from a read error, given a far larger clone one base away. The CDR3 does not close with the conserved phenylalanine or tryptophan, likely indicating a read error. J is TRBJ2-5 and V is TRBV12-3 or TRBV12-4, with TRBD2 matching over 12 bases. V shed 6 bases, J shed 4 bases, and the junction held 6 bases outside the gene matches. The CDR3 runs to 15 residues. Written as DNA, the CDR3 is TGTGCCAGCAGCACACCGACTAGCGGGAGAGAGACCCAGTACCTC. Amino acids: CASSTPTSGRETQYL.

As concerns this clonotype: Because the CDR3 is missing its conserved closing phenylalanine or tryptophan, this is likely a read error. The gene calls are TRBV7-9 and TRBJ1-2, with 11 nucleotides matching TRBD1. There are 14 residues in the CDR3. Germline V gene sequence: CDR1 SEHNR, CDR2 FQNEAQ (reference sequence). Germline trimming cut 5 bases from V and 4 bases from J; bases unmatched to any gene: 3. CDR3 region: CASSRTGGAYGYTL. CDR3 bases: TGTGCCAGCAGCCGGACAGGGGGCGCCTATGGCTACACCCTC.

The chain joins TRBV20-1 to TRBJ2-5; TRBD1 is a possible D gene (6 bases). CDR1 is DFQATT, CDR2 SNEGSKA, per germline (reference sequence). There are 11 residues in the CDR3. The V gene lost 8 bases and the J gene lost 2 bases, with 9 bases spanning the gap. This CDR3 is CSTGIQETQYF. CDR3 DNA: TGCAGTACAGGGATTCAAGAGACCCAGTACTTC.

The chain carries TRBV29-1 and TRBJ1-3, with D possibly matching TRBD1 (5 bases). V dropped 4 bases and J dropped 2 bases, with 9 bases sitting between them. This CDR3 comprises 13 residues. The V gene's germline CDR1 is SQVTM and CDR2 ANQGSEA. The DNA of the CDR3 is TGCAGCGTTGGGGGGGTCGCTGGAAACACCATATATTTT. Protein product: CSVGGVAGNTIYF.

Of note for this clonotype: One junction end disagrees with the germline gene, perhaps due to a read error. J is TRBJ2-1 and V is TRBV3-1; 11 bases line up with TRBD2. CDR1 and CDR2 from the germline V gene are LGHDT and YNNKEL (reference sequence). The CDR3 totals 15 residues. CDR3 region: CANSQGGLAGGEQFF. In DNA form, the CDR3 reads TGTGCCAACAGCCAAGGCGGGCTAGCGGGAGGTGAGCAGTTCTTC.

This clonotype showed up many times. The chain's CDR3 is CASSWAGAEKLFF. In nucleotides, the CDR3 is TGTGCCAGCAGCTGGGCTGGAGCTGAAAAACTGTTTTTT. V is TRBV11-2 and J is TRBJ1-4; D is unresolved. The germline V gene has CDR1 SGHAT and CDR2 FQNNGV. V lost 4 bases and J lost 7, with 10 bases in between. The CDR3 has 13 amino acids.

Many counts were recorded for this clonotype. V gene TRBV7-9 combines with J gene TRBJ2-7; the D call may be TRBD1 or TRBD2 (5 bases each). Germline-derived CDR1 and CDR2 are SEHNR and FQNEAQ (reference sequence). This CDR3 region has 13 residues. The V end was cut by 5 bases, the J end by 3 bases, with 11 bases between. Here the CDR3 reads CASSPGAGYEQYF. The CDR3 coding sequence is TGTGCCAGCAGCCCCGGGGCAGGCTACGAGCAGTACTTC.